This TCR beta chain was identified in a study of T cell repertoires in cytomegalovirus infection. Study details: An indication of both CMV infection and matching HLA type came from public TCR beta signatures. Study observations and caveats: HLA-C-restricted TCR beta clonotypes specific for CMV led the ex vivo response. Cumulative public TCR beta family frequency identified carriers of CMV plus the relevant HLA.

Deletions cut 5 bases from V and 0 bases from J, with 17 bases between. This CDR3 is built from 16 residues. CDR1 DFQATT and CDR2 SNEGSKA come from the germline V gene (reference sequence). Concerning this clonotype itself: No antigen is known for it.

Each CDR3 protein is one row after TCRdb ran MiXCR on the reads. The repertoire holds roughly 280,000 distinct CDR3 sequences, with 9.1% as singletons. The chain is built from TRBV20-1 and TRBJ2-1, with D maybe TRBD2 (5 bases). The sample taken for sequencing was PBMCs. The receptor's source is a human donor in good health (CMV status not recorded). Some clones in this sample may be carry-over from other donors' samples. CDR3 sequence: CSAPRRGPGSYNEQFF. CDR3 nucleotides: TGCAGTGCTCCCAGGAGAGGGCCGGGCTCCTACAATGAGCAGTTCTTC.